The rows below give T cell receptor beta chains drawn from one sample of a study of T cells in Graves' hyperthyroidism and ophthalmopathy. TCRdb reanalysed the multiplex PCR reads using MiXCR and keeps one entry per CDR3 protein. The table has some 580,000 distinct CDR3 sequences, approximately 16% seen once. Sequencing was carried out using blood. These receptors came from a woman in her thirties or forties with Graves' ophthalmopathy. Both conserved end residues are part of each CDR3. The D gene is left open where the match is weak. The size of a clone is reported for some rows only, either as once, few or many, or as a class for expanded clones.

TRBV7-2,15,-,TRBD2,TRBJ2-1,CASSDPGGVYNEQFF,TGTGCCAGCAGCGACCCGGGGGGGGTTTACAATGAGCAGTTCTTC
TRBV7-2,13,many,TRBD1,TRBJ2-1,CASSSGGYNEQFF,TGTGCCAGCAGCTCAGGGGGTTACAATGAGCAGTTCTTC
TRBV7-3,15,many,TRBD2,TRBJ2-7,CASSPLRDYLGEQYF,TGTGCCAGCAGCCCTCTCCGGGACTACCTTGGCGAGCAGTACTTC
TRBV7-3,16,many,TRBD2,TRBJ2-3,CASSLSGGGGTDTQYF,TGTGCCAGCAGCTTATCCGGCGGGGGGGGAACAGATACGCAGTATTTT
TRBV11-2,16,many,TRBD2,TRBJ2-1,CASSELAGGDGNEQFF,TGTGCCAGCAGTGAGCTAGCGGGGGGGGATGGCAATGAGCAGTTCTTC
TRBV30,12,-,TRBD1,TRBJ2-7,CACQHRGYEQYF,TGTGCCTGCCAACACAGGGGGTACGAGCAGTACTTC
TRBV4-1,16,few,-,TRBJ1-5,CASSQDGGGRNQPQHF,TGCGCCAGCAGCCAAGATGGGGGGGGACGCAATCAGCCCCAGCATTTT
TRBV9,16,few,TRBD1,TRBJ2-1,CASSAGTGVGYNEQFF,TGTGCCAGCAGCGCCGGGACAGGGGTGGGGTACAATGAGCAGTTCTTC
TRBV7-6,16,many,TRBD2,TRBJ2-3,CASSATGTTFTDTQYF,TGTGCCAGCAGCGCCACCGGGACTACCTTCACAGATACGCAGTATTTT
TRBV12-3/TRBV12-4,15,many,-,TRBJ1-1,CASRTRDRRGTEAFF,TGTGCCAGCAGAACTCGGGACCGAAGGGGCACTGAAGCTTTCTTT
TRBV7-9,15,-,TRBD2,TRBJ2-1,CASSSLAGADNEQFF,TGTGCCAGCAGCTCACTAGCGGGGGCCGACAATGAGCAGTTCTTC
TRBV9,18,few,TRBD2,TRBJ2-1,CASSARTSGSTTYNEQFF,TGTGCCAGCAGCGCTAGGACTAGCGGGAGTACCACCTACAATGAGCAGTTCTTC
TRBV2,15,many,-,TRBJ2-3,CASGGGGALTDTQYF,TGTGCCAGTGGGGGGGGCGGGGCACTCACAGATACGCAGTATTTT
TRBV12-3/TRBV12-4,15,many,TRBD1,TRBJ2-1,CASRRTGNSYNEQFF,TGTGCCAGCAGGAGGACAGGGAACTCCTACAATGAGCAGTTCTTC
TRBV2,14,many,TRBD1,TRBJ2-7,CASIKGQNYREQYF,TGTGCCAGCATAAAGGGACAGAATTACCGCGAGCAGTACTTC
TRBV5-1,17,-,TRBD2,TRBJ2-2,CASSPAPSGGAIGELFF,TGCGCCAGCAGCCCGGCCCCTAGCGGGGGGGCCATCGGGGAGCTGTTTTTT
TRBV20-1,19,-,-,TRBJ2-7,CSANPLLGTAASGTYEQYF,TGCAGTGCTAATCCCTTACTGGGGACTGCGGCTTCGGGGACCTACGAGCAGTACTTC
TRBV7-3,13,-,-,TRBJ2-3,CASSFVRTDTQYF,TGTGCCAGCAGCTTTGTGAGAACAGATACGCAGTATTTT
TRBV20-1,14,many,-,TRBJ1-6,CSAREGAYNSPLHF,TGCAGTGCTAGGGAGGGGGCCTATAATTCACCCCTCCACTTT
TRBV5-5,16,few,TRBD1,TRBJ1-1,CASSLLVQGAITEAFF,TGTGCCAGCAGCTTGCTCGTCCAGGGGGCAATCACTGAAGCTTTCTTT
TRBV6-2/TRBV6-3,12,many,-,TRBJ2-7,CASSTIRYEQYF,TGTGCCAGCAGTACCATCCGTTACGAGCAGTACTTC
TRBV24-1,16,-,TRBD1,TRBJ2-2,CATSDPRGTGNGELFF,TGTGCCACCAGTGACCCACGGGGGACAGGGAACGGGGAGCTGTTTTTT
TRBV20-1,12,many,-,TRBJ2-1,CSVVGPYNEQFF,TGCAGTGTTGTAGGTCCCTACAATGAGCAGTTCTTC
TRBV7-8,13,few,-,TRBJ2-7,CASLSGDPYEQYF,TGTGCCAGCCTGTCGGGGGACCCCTACGAGCAGTACTTC
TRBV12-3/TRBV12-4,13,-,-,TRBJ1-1,CASKDRLNTEAFF,TGTGCCAGCAAAGACAGGTTGAACACTGAAGCTTTCTTT
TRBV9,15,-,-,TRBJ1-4,CASSDSGARGEKLFF,TGTGCCAGCAGCGATTCAGGGGCGCGGGGAGAAAAACTGTTTTTT
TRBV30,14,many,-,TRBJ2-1,CAWLQGSSYNEQFF,TGTGCCTGGTTACAGGGTAGCTCCTACAATGAGCAGTTCTTC
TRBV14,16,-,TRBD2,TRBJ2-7,CASSQESRGRAYEQYF,TGTGCCAGCAGCCAAGAAAGTCGAGGGAGGGCCTACGAGCAGTACTTC
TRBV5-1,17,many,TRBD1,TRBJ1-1,CASSLGGQREMNTEAFF,TGCGCCAGCAGCTTGGGGGGACAGCGAGAGATGAACACTGAAGCTTTCTTT
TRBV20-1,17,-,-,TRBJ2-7,CSARGVGGPTSSYEQYF,TGCAGTGCTAGAGGTGTTGGGGGACCTACGAGCTCCTACGAGCAGTACTTC
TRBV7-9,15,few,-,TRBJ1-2,CASSPIGGHNYGYTF,TGTGCCAGCAGCCCCATAGGGGGGCATAACTATGGCTACACCTTC
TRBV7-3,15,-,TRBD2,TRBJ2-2,CASSPGTSGGRELFF,TGTGCCAGCAGCCCAGGGACTAGCGGGGGACGGGAGCTGTTTTTT
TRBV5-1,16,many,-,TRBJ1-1,CASSLVTAYRSTEAFF,TGCGCCAGCAGCTTGGTGACAGCGTATCGGTCCACTGAAGCTTTCTTT
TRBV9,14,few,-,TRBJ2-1,CASSVAGLNNEQFF,TGTGCCAGCAGCGTAGCGGGATTAAACAATGAGCAGTTCTTC
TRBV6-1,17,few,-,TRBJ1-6,CASSGTQGHSYNSPLHF,TGTGCCAGCAGCGGGACACAGGGTCACTCCTATAATTCACCCCTCCACTTT
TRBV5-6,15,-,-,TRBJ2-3,CASSLGQFSTDTQYF,TGTGCCAGCAGCCTAGGACAGTTTAGCACAGATACGCAGTATTTT
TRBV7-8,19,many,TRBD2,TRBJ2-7,CASSWAVGATVAREGEQYF,TGTGCCAGCAGCTGGGCCGTGGGGGCCACCGTCGCCCGGGAGGGCGAGCAGTACTTC
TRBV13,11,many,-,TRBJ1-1,CASSLDSEAFF,TGTGCCAGCAGCTTAGACTCTGAAGCTTTCTTT
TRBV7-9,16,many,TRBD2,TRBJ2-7,CASSPSVGGSVYEQYF,TGTGCCAGCAGCCCCTCCGTGGGGGGGAGTGTGTACGAGCAGTACTTC
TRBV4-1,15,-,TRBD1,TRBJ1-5,CASSHATGAGQPQHF,TGCGCCAGCAGCCATGCAACAGGGGCGGGTCAGCCCCAGCATTTT
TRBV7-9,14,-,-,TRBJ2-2,CASSLNTNTGELFF,TGTGCCAGCAGCTTAAACACAAACACCGGGGAGCTGTTTTTT
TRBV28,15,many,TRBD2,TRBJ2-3,CARSTTSGVTDTQYF,TGTGCCCGAAGCACGACTAGCGGGGTAACAGATACGCAGTATTTT
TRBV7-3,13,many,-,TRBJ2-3,CASSYSFGDTQYF,TGTGCCAGCAGCTACTCCTTCGGAGATACGCAGTATTTT
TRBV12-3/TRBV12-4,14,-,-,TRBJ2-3,CASSGAPNTDTQYF,TGTGCCAGCAGTGGGGCGCCGAACACAGATACGCAGTATTTT
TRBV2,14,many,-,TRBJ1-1,CASRAGRVNTEAFF,TGTGCCAGCAGGGCAGGGAGGGTGAACACTGAAGCTTTCTTT
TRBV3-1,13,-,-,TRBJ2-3,CASSRKGADTQYF,TGTGCCAGCAGCCGAAAGGGAGCAGATACGCAGTATTTT
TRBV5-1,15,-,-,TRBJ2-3,CASSPWSSSTDTQYF,TGCGCCAGCAGCCCGTGGTCTTCTAGCACAGATACGCAGTATTTT
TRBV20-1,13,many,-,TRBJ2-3,CSASGGSADTQYF,TGCAGTGCTAGCGGGGGATCAGCAGATACGCAGTATTTT
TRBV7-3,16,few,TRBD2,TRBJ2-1,CASSLNPAGGASEQFF,TGTGCCAGCAGCTTAAACCCAGCGGGAGGGGCAAGTGAGCAGTTCTTC